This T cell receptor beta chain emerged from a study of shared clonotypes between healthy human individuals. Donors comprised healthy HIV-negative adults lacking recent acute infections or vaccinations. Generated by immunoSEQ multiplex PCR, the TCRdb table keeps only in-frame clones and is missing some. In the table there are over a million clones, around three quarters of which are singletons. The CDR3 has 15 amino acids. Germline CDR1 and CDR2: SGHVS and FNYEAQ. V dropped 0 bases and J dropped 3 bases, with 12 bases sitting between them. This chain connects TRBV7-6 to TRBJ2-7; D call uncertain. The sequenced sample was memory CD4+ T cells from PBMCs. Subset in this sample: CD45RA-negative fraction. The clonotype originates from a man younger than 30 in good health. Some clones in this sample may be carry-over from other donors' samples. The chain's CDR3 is CASSLATPGFYEQYF. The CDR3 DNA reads TGTGCCAGCAGCTTAGCGACGCCGGGTTTCTACGAGCAGTACTTC.